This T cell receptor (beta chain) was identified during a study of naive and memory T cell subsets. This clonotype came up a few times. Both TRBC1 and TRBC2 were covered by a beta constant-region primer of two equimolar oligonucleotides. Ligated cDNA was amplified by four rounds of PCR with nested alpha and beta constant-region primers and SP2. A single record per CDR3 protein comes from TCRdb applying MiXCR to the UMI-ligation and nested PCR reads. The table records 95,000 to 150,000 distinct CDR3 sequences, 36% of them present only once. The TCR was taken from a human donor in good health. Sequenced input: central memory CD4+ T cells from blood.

DNA for the CDR3: TGTGCCAGCAGCGTAGCCCCCCTAGCGGAAGATACGCAGTATTTT. Translation: CASSVAPLAEDTQYF. The V gene is TRBV9, the J gene TRBJ2-3; TRBD2 agrees at 7 bases. The germline V gene has CDR1 SGDLS and CDR2 YYNGEE. CDR3 size: 15 residues. The junction had 6 bases not matched to a gene; V was cut back by 0 bases and J by 5 bases.